This TCR beta chain was captured by sequencing in a study of blood T cells in healthy people across ages (dated by TCRdb to between 2014 and 2017). In the study overall: In model experiments, template switching captured about one uniquely barcoded TCR beta cDNA molecule for every two T cells. The study measured age-related changes in TCR beta repertoire diversity using deep sequencing normalized with unique cDNA molecular identifiers. For two donors (one aged 18 to 29 and one aged 80 or older), the study analyzed two additional independent replicas of 1 million unique cDNA reads from the same blood draw. The donors were divided into four age groups: young (average roughly 15 years), middle-aged (roughly 42), aged (approximately 62) and long-lived (about 80). To avoid experimental bias, donors of different ages were distributed randomly across sequencing lanes.

Donors were a few dozen systemically healthy Caucasian individuals from Russia aged roughly 6 to 100 years. Around 10 milliliters of peripheral blood were collected from each donor into EDTA-treated Vacutainer tubes. PBMCs were isolated by Ficoll-Paque density-gradient centrifugation, with at least 7 million obtained per sample. Total RNA, at least 5 micrograms per sample, was extracted from PBMCs with Trizol reagent. Naive CD45RAhigh/CD27high T cell percentages were measured by flow cytometry on a PBMC aliquot from every donor. What the work shows at the level of the full study, not this receptor alone: The percentage of naive T cells measured by flow cytometry correlated strongly with observed TCR beta diversity. Compared with the aged group, the long-lived group had more naive CD4+ T cells, fewer expanded clones and increased TCR diversity, a pattern suggesting age selection. Observed TCR beta diversity per million T cells fell roughly linearly with age, and a significant reduction was already apparent by age roughly 40. Estimates of total diversity based on one million sequenced T cells were regarded as lower bounds and as underestimates. Donor CMV infection status was unknown, potentially confounding age-related changes in expanded clonotypes. Because profiling used bulk unsorted PBMCs, naive and antigen-experienced compartments could not be compared conclusively.

Library generation was performed with 5' RACE. Sequencing was carried out with an Illumina HiSeq 2500. The second PCR ran for about 6 to 11 cycles and used a J-beta primer mix along with a sample-barcoded 5' primer. Each TCR beta cDNA molecule received a unique molecular identifier from a template-switch 5' adaptor carrying 12 random nucleotides. Each sample yielded at least 3 million CDR3-containing paired-end reads. All of the RNA was converted into first-strand cDNA using the Mint cDNA synthesis kit, with a TRBC-specific oligonucleotide serving as the primer. After uracil-DNA glycosylase treatment, a first 18-cycle PCR used universal primers M1SS and BC2_uni_R on all cDNA. Under the source paper's analysis protocol: For normalization, 1 million high-quality reads were randomly selected from each sample, with every read carrying a distinct molecular identifier. Reads sharing molecular identifiers were discarded rather than binned into consensus sequences. CDR3 identification, clonotype clustering and error correction used MiTCR with a Q25 quality threshold and the strictest error-elimination algorithm. Lower-bound total TCR beta diversity was estimated with a nonparametric unseen species model using Euler transformation. Through fastp at Q25 and MiXCR, TCRdb rebuilt clones from the public reads, retaining in-frame beta chains. One record per CDR3 amino acid sequence lists the most common genes and DNA. TCRdb's processing, not the authors' own work, is the source of the V and J calls. Recorded for this sample are over 500,000 distinct CDR3 sequences; under 65% of them occurred a single time. Roughly 12% of the sample belongs to the ten largest clones.

Of note for this clonotype: Its antigen remains undetermined. No much larger clonotype is one base removed from it; base qualities were not supplied.

From the germline V gene (reference sequence), CDR1 is DFQATT and CDR2 is SNEGSKA. The CDR3 spans 14 residues, from the cysteine through the phenylalanine. The retained sequence is limited to the CDR3, 42 bases, with the frame set at the first base. Between the V and J ends, shortened by 0 bases and 11 bases respectively, the junction contains 19 bases. The chain is encoded by TRBV20-1 joined to TRBJ2-5; TRBD1 could be the D gene, as 5 bases match. The specimen was blood. The TCR was taken from an elderly woman in good health. The nucleotide sequence is TGCAGTGCTAGAGACAGGGTGGGCTACAATGAGCAGTACTTC. This codes for CSARDRVGYNEQYF.